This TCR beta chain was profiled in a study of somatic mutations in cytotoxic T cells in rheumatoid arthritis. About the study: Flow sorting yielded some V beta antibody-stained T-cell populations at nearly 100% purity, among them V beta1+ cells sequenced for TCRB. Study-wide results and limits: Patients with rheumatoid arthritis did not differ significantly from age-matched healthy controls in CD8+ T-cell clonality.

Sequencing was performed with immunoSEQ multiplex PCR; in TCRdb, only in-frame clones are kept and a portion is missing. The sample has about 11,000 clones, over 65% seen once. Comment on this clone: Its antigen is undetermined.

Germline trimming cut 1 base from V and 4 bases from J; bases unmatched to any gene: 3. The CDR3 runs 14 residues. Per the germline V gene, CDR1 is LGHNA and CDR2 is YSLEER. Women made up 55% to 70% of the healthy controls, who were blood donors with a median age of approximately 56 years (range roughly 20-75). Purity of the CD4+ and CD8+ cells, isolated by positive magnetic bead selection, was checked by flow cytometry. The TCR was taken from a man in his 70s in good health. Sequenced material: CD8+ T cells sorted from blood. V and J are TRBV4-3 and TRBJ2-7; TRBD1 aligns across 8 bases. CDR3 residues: CASSQGTGRYEQYF. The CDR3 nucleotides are TGCGCCAGCAGCCAAGGGACAGGGAGGTACGAGCAGTACTTC.